This TCR beta chain appears in the sequencing data of a study of CD8+ T cells in alopecia areata. Individuals with alopecia areata gave both lesional scalp punch biopsies and peripheral blood for collection. PBMCs provided sorted CD4+ and CD8+ T cells. The study's findings and limits: Across lesional scalp, and particularly alopecia totalis/universalis, clonality surpassed that of normal scalp.

Reverse transcribed after extraction, RNA yielded cDNA as the sequencing template. Repertoires were generated with immunoSEQ multiplex PCR, while TCRdb's copy carries only in-frame clones and drops some. The sample carries some 130,000 clones, roughly 53% recorded once. The germline V gene encodes CDR1 GTSNPN and CDR2 SVGIG (reference sequence). The CDR3 has 14 residues. Trimming took off 3 bases at V and 0 bases at J, with 6 bases between the two ends. Regarding this clone: Its antigen is as yet unknown.

The receptor's source is a human donor with alopecia areata. The rearrangement joins TRBV30 to TRBJ1-6; D ambiguous. This specimen was CD4+ T cells sorted from blood, taken at week 0. In nucleotides, the CDR3 is TGTGCCTGGAGGGCCGCCTCCTATAATTCACCCCTCCACTTT. The encoded protein is CAWRAASYNSPLHF.